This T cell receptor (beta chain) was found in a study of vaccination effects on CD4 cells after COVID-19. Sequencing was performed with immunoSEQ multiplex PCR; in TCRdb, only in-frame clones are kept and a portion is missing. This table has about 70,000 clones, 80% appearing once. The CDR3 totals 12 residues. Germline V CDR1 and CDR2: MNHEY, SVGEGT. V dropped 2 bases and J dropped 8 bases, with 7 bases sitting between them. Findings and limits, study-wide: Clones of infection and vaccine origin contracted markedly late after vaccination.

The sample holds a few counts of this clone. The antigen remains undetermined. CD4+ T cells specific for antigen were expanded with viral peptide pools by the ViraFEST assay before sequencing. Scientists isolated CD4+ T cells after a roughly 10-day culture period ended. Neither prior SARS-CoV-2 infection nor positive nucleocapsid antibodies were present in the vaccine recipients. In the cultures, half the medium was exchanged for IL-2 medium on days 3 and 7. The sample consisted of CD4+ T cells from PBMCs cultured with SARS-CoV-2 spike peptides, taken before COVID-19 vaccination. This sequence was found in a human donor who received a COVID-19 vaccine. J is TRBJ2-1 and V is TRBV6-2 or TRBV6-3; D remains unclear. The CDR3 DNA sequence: TGTGCCAGCAGTTACCCAAGGGATGAGCAGTTCTTC. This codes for CASSYPRDEQFF.